A single sample is the source of the 14 T cell receptor beta chains below, sequenced in a study of T cell responses to AZD1222 COVID-19 vaccine. Assay used: immunoSEQ multiplex PCR; TCRdb lists only in-frame clones, some missing. The data contain 180,000 or so clones, around 92% of them singletons. This specimen consisted of peripheral blood, obtained 28 days after the second AZD1222 dose. Source of these receptors: an adult who received the AZD1222 COVID-19 vaccine.

The J gene is TRBJ1-4, the V gene TRBV19; TRBD1 might be the D (5 bases). The CDR3 length is 14 residues. Between the trimmed V and J ends, which lost 5 bases and 10 bases, there was a span of 17 bases. Germline V lookup: CDR1 LNHDA, CDR2 SQIVND (reference sequence). The CDR3 is CASSGRDGPGKLFF. CDR3 DNA: TGTGCCAGTAGTGGAAGGGACGGGCCAGGAAAACTGTTTTTT. The full variable domain, in which reference TRBV19 and TRBJ1-4 provide the parts outside the CDR3, is DGGITQSPKYLFRKEGQNVTLSCEQNLNHDAMYWYRQDPGQGLRLIYYSQIVNDFQKGDIAEGYSVSREKKESFPLTVTSAQKNPTAFYLCASSGRDGPGKLFFGSGTQLSVL.

The chain couples TRBV5-4 to TRBJ2-2; D is uncertain. The germline CDR1 and CDR2 sequences are SGHNT and YYREEE (reference sequence). CDR3 size: 16 residues. V shed 1 base and J shed 2 bases, with 12 bases lying between them. The DNA for the CDR3 is TGTGCCAGCAGCTTGTGGGTCAGGTCTAACACCGGGGAGCTGTTTTTT. As protein: CASSLWVRSNTGELFF.

J is TRBJ2-1 and V is TRBV24-1, with D perhaps TRBD2 (6 bases). Germline CDR1 KGHDR, CDR2 SFDVKD. There are 14 residues in the CDR3. V was cut by 5 bases and J by 12 bases, with 19 bases left in between. The CDR3 coding sequence is TGTGCCACCAGTGGGGCTAGCGACCTATTAGGGCAGTTCTTC. This encodes CATSGASDLLGQFF.

The gene calls are TRBV4-3 and TRBJ2-7, with TRBD1 identical over 9 bases. The CDR3 loop spans 14 amino acids. Germline CDR1 and CDR2: LGHNA and YSLEER. The trim removed 6 bases at V and 6 bases at J, leaving 9 bases unmatched. The CDR3 bases are TGCGCCAGCAGACCCGACAGGGGGTTAGGCGAGCAGTACTTC. Protein: CASRPDRGLGEQYF.

The V and J genes are TRBV30 and TRBJ2-7; no firm D call. CDR1 is GTSNPN and CDR2 is SVGIG in the germline V gene (reference sequence). This CDR3 is built from 11 residues. V was shortened by 3 bases and J by 3 bases, with 6 bases between the two germline ends. CDR3 in amino acids: CAWSLSYEQYF. In DNA, the CDR3 is TGTGCCTGGAGCCTAAGCTACGAGCAGTACTTC.

This sequence joins TRBV7-2 and TRBJ1-2; D remains ambiguous. Germline V gene sequence: CDR1 SGHTA, CDR2 FQGNSA. The V end was cut by 2 bases, the J end by 5 bases, with 15 bases between. The CDR3 runs 15 residues. CDR3 bases: TGTGCCAGCAGCTTAAGCTTGGTTGGGTCATATGGCTACACCTTC. It translates to CASSLSLVGSYGYTF. The full variable domain, its missing parts supplied by reference TRBV7-2 and TRBJ1-2, is GAGVSQSPSNKVTEKGKDVELRCDPISGHTALYWYRQSLGQGLEFLIYFQGNSAPDKSGLPSDRFSAERTGGSVSTLTIQRTQQEDSAVYLCASSLSLVGSYGYTFGSGTRLTVV.

The table lists this clone with a count of one. V gene TRBV29-1 combines with J gene TRBJ1-2; D perhaps matches TRBD1 (5 bases). Germline assignment: CDR1 SQVTM and CDR2 ANQGSEA. V was shortened by 3 bases and J by 8 bases, with 7 bases between the two germline ends. The CDR3 extends over 10 amino acids. The CDR3 DNA reads TGCAGCGTTGACGAGGGGGGCTACACCTTC. Translation: CSVDEGGYTF.

This chain joins TRBV6-6 and TRBJ1-4; no firm D call. The CDR3 consists of 20 residues. The germline gives CDR1 MNHNY, CDR2 SVGAGI (reference sequence). V lost 5 bases, J lost 4 bases, and 29 bases lay in between. The CDR3 nucleotides are TGTGCCAGCAGTCTACGTCCCGTACAAGCAAGCATAGGGCTTAATGAAAAACTGTTTTTT. Its protein is CASSLRPVQASIGLNEKLFF.

V and J are TRBV28 and TRBJ2-7, with 15 positions matching TRBD2. The CDR3 has 17 amino acids. Losses at the gene ends were 6 bases for V and 0 bases for J; bases not matched to a gene: 6. CDR1 is MDHEN and CDR2 is SYDVKM in the germline V gene. This chain's CDR3 is CASRGLAGGPSSYEQYF. Written as DNA, the CDR3 is TGTGCCAGCAGGGGACTAGCGGGAGGCCCGAGCTCCTACGAGCAGTACTTC.

The chain employs TRBV21-1 and TRBJ1-4; TRBD1, the table's D call, was not compared with the DNA. TRBV21-1 is tagged as a pseudogene. The CDR3 sequence is 18 residues long. The CDR3 protein is CASSNQGQGISANEKLFF. As DNA, the CDR3 is TGTGCCAGCAGCAATCAAGGACAGGGGATATCGGCTAATGAAAAACTGTTTTTT.

The CDR3, as DNA: TGCGCCAGCAGCCAAGTTTATGACAGGTTCCATGAAAAACTGTTTTTT. Protein product: CASSQVYDRFHEKLFF. J is TRBJ1-4 and V is TRBV4-1; TRBD1 might be the D (6 bases). V lost 1 base to trimming and J lost 6 bases, with 15 bases between them. Germline loops: CDR1 MGHRA, CDR2 YSYEKL. The CDR3 extends over 16 amino acids.

This clone was detected only once. The rearrangement uses TRBV9 and TRBJ1-3, with D unresolved. Trimming left V 0 bases short and J 0 bases short, with 16 bases between. CDR3 length equals 18 residues. In germline, CDR1 is SGDLS, CDR2 YYNGEE. CDR3 nucleotide sequence: TGTGCCAGCAGCGTAGATTCGGAGTTCCGCTACTCTGGAAACACCATATATTTT. Translating it yields CASSVDSEFRYSGNTIYF.

This clone has only one observation. V usage is TRBV28 and J usage is TRBJ2-1; 9 bases match TRBD2. This CDR3 is built from 17 residues. Germline V gene data show CDR1 as MDHEN and CDR2 as SYDVKM. J lost 2 bases, V lost 7 bases, and 12 bases had no gene match. The DNA for the CDR3 is TGTGCCAGCACCGCACCGGCTAGCGGGGCCCCCTACAATGAGCAGTTCTTC. Encoded protein: CASTAPASGAPYNEQFF.

This chain's CDR3 is CASIDREKGYTF. The CDR3 coding sequence is TGTGCCAGCATTGACAGGGAAAAAGGCTACACCTTC. This chain connects TRBV5-4 to TRBJ1-2; 7 bases fit TRBD1. V trimming: 6 bases; J trimming: 8 bases; junction bases outside the gene matches: 7. In germline, CDR1 is SGHNT, CDR2 YYREEE (reference sequence). The CDR3 covers 12 residues.